What follows is one T cell receptor (beta chain) and its context. Its target is not known. In the PCR, 60 Vbeta and 13 Jbeta primers were used. Only in-frame clones appear in the TCRdb table, and some are missing; sequencing was by immunoSEQ multiplex PCR. The sample includes fewer than 120,000 clones, 79% of them seen just once. This entry belongs to a study of cytomegalovirus exposure and HLA in healthy donors. Study-level background: Among the 398 donors who were genotyped, around 77% fell in the genetic ancestry cluster that is associated with self-reported Caucasian donors. The study's findings and limits: According to a later analysis, most TCR beta chains associated with CMV appeared HLA-restricted. A later analysis showed HLA-associated TCR beta chains outstripping equally common others in clonal expansion.

The donors were healthy bone marrow donors. The CDR3 is 14 residues long. The V and J ends lost 0 bases and 6 bases respectively, with 9 bases between them. Germline CDR1 is ENHRY and CDR2 is SYGVKD. The sample comprised PBMCs. The clonotype originates from a man aged 25-45 years in good health and CMV-seropositive. The chain couples TRBV10-3 to TRBJ2-1, with D uncertain. This CDR3 is CAISESGSINEQFF. The CDR3 DNA follows: TGTGCCATCAGTGAGTCTGGCTCGATCAATGAGCAGTTCTTC.